This T cell receptor (beta chain) was captured in a study of T cell responses to AZD1222 COVID-19 vaccine (dated by TCRdb to 2020 to 2023). For the study in its entirety: TCR sequencing covered some 250 trial participants: 207 given two doses of AZD1222 and approximately 26 given two doses of MenACWY control vaccine. Trial participants were enrolled by age into 18-55, 56-69 and 70-plus year subgroups, with about 150, 28 and 57 TCR-sequenced participants respectively. Beyond this particular receptor, the publication reports: After two AZD1222 doses, spike-specific TCR breadth and depth were significantly higher than at day 0 and than in MenACWY recipients. Because no samples from the day 14 peak response were available, repertoires could be characterized only after the peak T cell response. In the small 56-69-year group, the increase in depth fell short of significance, most likely because of low power. Most participants were white British and females outnumbered males, and the authors suggested that clonal diversity may have been underestimated. Conclusions about previously exposed vaccinees are limited because only 5 or 6 AZD1222 recipients were SARS-CoV-2 seropositive at baseline. Reportedly, close to half of the unique spike-specific TCRs recognized epitopes lying outside the regions that are mutated in the B.1.351 and B.1.1.7 variants. The vaccine-associated CD4 TCRs covered the entire spike protein, and the dominant responses fell in regions 160-218 and 743-854.

The time point label, read with the paper, signifies: about 28 days (+/-7) after the second vaccine dose. AZD1222 recipients whose second dose came at about 4 weeks and those whose second dose came at about 12 weeks were combined into one group, since spike-specific TCR depth and breadth did not differ between the two schedules. Vaccinee samples came from UK trials COV001 and COV002, including a single-blind randomized controlled phase 2/3 trial of AZD1222 (ChAdOx1 nCoV-19) in healthy adults. Trial participant PBMC samples were collected at day 0 and day 28 after the second dose for TCRbeta chain sequencing. The CDR3 regions of human TCRbeta chains were subjected to immunosequencing. Under the source paper's analysis protocol: Repertoire TCRs were matched against a reference library of SARS-CoV-2-specific TCRs generated with the MIRA antigen-specificity platform. Breadth was defined as the fraction of unique TCRs that were SARS-CoV-2-associated, and depth was defined as the fraction of total T cells that were SARS-CoV-2-associated. Using the MIRA data, every spike-specific TCR was mapped to the spike region that the TCR reacted to and assigned to either a CD4 or a CD8 class. Log10-transformed breadth and depth values were compared by one-way ANOVA with Sidak's multiple comparisons tests. The table comes from immuneACCESS by way of TCRdb, which keeps in-frame sequences with V and J called. Part of the clones is missing from these tables; in studies checked, under half for an unresolved V gene and the rest for unknown reasons. The V and J calls and clone size were taken over from that table, and D and trimming were inferred from the DNA. Present in this sample are 110,000 to 150,000 clones, roughly 88% of which were seen just once. Clones ranked in the top ten supply around 1.8% of the sample.

Concerning this clone itself: Its antigen has not been determined. Base qualities are missing; no much larger clone stands one base away.

The CDR3 holds 13 amino acids from the cysteine to the phenylalanine. This entry keeps only the CDR3 DNA: 39 bases, framed from base 1. The germline V gene yields SGHNT for CDR1 and YENEEA for CDR2. V is clipped by 0 bases and J by 3 bases, and the sequence between their germline boundaries is 6 bases long. The material sequenced was peripheral blood, taken 28 days after the second AZD1222 dose. The source is an adult who received the AZD1222 COVID-19 vaccine. The rearranged segments are TRBV11-3 and TRBJ2-7, with no D gene named confidently. The CDR3 amino acid sequence is: CASSLDPDYEQYF. The nucleotide sequence is TGTGCCAGCAGCTTAGACCCTGACTACGAGCAGTACTTC.